This T cell receptor (beta chain) was obtained from a study of T cells in Graves' hyperthyroidism and ophthalmopathy. As for the study in general: Peripheral blood was taken when the disease was first diagnosed, before any treatment began.

V dropped 8 bases and J dropped 1 base, with 12 bases sitting between them. Germline V gene data show CDR1 as SNHLY and CDR2 as FYNNEI. There are 14 residues in the CDR3. Clinical symptoms, serum thyroxine, TRAb, thyroid ultrasound and orbital computed tomography informed diagnoses. Using RNA transcripts as the source, TCR beta CDR3 regions were amplified. TCR CDR3 underwent first-round RT-PCR with the HTBI primer set. TCRdb reprocessed the multiplex PCR reads with MiXCR, giving one entry per CDR3 protein. The sample has over 700,000 distinct CDR3 sequences; under 20% are singletons. At least ten counts were recorded for this clonotype.

The rearrangement links TRBV2 to TRBJ2-1; no clear D. The receptor comes from a woman in her forties or fifties with Graves' hyperthyroidism that later progressed to Graves' ophthalmopathy. Sequences were obtained from blood. The CDR3 bases are TGTGCCAGCTCCCCGGACGGATCCTACAATGAGCAGTTCTTC. Protein product: CASSPDGSYNEQFF.